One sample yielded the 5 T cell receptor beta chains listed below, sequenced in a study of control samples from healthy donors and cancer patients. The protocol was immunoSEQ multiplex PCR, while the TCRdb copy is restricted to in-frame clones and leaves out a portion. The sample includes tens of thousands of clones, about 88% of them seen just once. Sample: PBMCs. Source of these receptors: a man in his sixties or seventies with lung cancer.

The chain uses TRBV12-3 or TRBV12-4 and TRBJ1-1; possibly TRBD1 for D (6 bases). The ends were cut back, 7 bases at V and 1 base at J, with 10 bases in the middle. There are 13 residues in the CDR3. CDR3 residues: CASKKTGNTEAFF. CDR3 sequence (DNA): TGTGCCAGCAAAAAGACAGGGAACACTGAAGCTTTCTTT.

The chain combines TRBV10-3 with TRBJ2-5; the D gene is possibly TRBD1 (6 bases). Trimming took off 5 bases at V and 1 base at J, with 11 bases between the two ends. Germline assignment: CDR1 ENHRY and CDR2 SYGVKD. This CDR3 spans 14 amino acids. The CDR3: CAISSGTSQETQYF. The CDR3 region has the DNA TGTGCCATCAGTTCCGGGACAAGCCAAGAGACCCAGTACTTC.

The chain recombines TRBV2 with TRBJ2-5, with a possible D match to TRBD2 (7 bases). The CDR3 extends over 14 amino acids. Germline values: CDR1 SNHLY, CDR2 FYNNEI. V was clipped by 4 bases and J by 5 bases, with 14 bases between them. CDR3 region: CASSGGGARETQYF. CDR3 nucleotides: TGTGCCAGCAGTGGAGGGGGGGCCCGGGAGACCCAGTACTTC.

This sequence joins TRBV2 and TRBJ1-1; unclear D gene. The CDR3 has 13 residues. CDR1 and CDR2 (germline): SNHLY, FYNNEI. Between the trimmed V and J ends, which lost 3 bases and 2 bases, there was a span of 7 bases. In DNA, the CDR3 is TGTGCCAGCAGTGAGCACCTCAACACTGAAGCTTTCTTT. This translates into CASSEHLNTEAFF.

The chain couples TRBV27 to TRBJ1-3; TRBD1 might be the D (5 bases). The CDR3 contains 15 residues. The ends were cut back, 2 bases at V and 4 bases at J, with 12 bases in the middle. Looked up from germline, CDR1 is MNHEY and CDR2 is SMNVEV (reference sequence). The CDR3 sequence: CASSLDWQGGNTIYF. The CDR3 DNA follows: TGTGCCAGCAGTTTAGATTGGCAGGGAGGAAACACCATATATTTT.